This T cell receptor (beta chain) was identified during a study of T cell responses to AZD1222 COVID-19 vaccine. Study-level points and caveats: It was only 6 or 7 AZD1222 recipients who were seropositive at baseline. Mostly white British, mostly female donors; authors suggested clonal diversity may be underestimated. Vaccine-related CD4 TCRs covered spike, predominating at 160-218 and 743-854.

Method: immunoSEQ multiplex PCR; TCRdb's copy keeps in-frame clones and lacks some. The sample has about 100,000 clones; just over 90% are singletons. For this clone: Its antigen is unidentified.

Investigators merged groups given second doses at roughly 4 or roughly 12 weeks. This CDR3 region has 21 residues. J lost 0 bases, V lost 3 bases, and 14 bases had no gene match. CDR1 is SGDLS, CDR2 YYNGEE, per germline. The TCR comes from an adult who received the AZD1222 COVID-19 vaccine. V usage is TRBV9 and J usage is TRBJ2-2, with 13 bases aligning to TRBD2. Sequenced here: peripheral blood, sampled 28 days after the second AZD1222 dose. CDR3 protein: CASSAEARRLAGGTNTGELFF. Written as DNA, the CDR3 is TGTGCCAGCAGCGCCGAAGCGCGGAGACTAGCGGGAGGCACGAACACCGGGGAGCTGTTTTTT.